A selection of T cell receptor beta chains follows, all from one sample in a study of blood T cell repertoires in COVID-19. Here immunoSEQ multiplex PCR was the method, and the copy in TCRdb shows in-frame clones only, minus some. In the table there are more than 60,000 clones, around 80% of which are singletons. Sample: peripheral blood. These receptors were collected from a woman aged 80 or older with acute or convalescent COVID-19. CDR3s include the opening cysteine and the closing phenylalanine or tryptophan. The D gene is left open where the match is weak. A clone size is listed for some rows: how often the clone was seen (once, few, many), or a class if it is expanded.

CDR3 DNA | CDR3 protein | clone size | J gene | V gene | D gene
TGTGCCAGTAGTATTGCGGGACAGGGTTTGAACATTCAGTACTTC | CASSIAGQGLNIQYF | - | TRBJ2-4 | TRBV19 | TRBD1
TGTGCCACCAGTGGGGTGACTAGCGGGAACAATGAGCAGTTCTTC | CATSGVTSGNNEQFF | - | TRBJ2-1 | TRBV24-1 | TRBD2
TGTGCCAGCACCGGACTAGCCGGCACAGATACGCAGTATTTT | CASTGLAGTDTQYF | - | TRBJ2-3 | TRBV6-5 | TRBD2
TGTGCCAGCAGCTTACGGGCAGGGGAAACCGGGGAGCTGTTTTTT | CASSLRAGETGELFF | - | TRBJ2-2 | TRBV7-9 | -
TGTGCCAGTAGTATTCGGACTGGCACAGATACGCAGTATTTT | CASSIRTGTDTQYF | - | TRBJ2-3 | TRBV19 | -
TGCGCCAGCAGTTTCCGAATAGTTGTCTCTAGCACAGATACGCAGTATTTT | CASSFRIVVSSTDTQYF | - | TRBJ2-3 | TRBV23-1 | -
TGTGCCACCAGTTTTGGGGCCGGACAGGGTGAGGGCTACACCTTC | CATSFGAGQGEGYTF | - | TRBJ1-2 | TRBV24-1 | TRBD1
TGTGCCAGCAGCTTCCCCGACAGGGGCCATAGGGAGCTGTTTTTT | CASSFPDRGHRELFF | - | TRBJ2-2 | TRBV7-9 | TRBD1
TGTGCCAGCAGCTATGGCGGTCAGCCCCAGCATTTT | CASSYGGQPQHF | - | TRBJ1-5 | TRBV13 | -
TGTGCCAGCAGCCGGAGGAGGGTTGGGGACTACGAGCAGTACTTC | CASSRRRVGDYEQYF | - | TRBJ2-7 | TRBV5-6 | -
TGTGCCAGTAGGAATAGCGGGAGAGGAAATGAGCAGTTCTTC | CASRNSGRGNEQFF | - | TRBJ2-1 | TRBV19 | TRBD2
TGTGCCAGTAGTCTATCGGGTCCCTCCTACGAGCAGTACTTC | CASSLSGPSYEQYF | - | TRBJ2-7 | TRBV19 | -
TGTGCCAGCAGCTTAGTTGGCCCCTACGAGCAGTACTTC | CASSLVGPYEQYF | few | TRBJ2-7 | TRBV7-2 | -
TGCGCCAGCAGCCAAGACGGTCAGAGGGCTGAAAAACTGTTTTTT | CASSQDGQRAEKLFF | - | TRBJ1-4 | TRBV4-3 | -
TGTGCCAGCAGCCAAGAGCACTTACAGGGCTACACCTTC | CASSQEHLQGYTF | once | TRBJ1-2 | TRBV3-1/TRBV3-2 | -
TGTGCCAGCAGTGTGACTAGCGGGAGATCAGATACGCAGTATTTT | CASSVTSGRSDTQYF | - | TRBJ2-3 | TRBV2 | TRBD2
TGTGCCAGCAGCCCTACAGGGTTCACTGAAGCTTTCTTT | CASSPTGFTEAFF | - | TRBJ1-1 | TRBV5-6 | -
TGTGCCAGCAGTTTGACAATGCCAGACTCCTACGAGCAGTACTTC | CASSLTMPDSYEQYF | - | TRBJ2-7 | TRBV28 | -
TGTGCCAGCAGTCCCAAAAAAAGCCGGGACAATCCCTTC | CASSPKKSRDNPF | few | TRBJ2-7 | TRBV28 | -
TGTGCCAGCAGCAAGGGGGCTCTGGGGGCCAACGTCCTGACTTTC | CASSKGALGANVLTF | - | TRBJ2-6 | TRBV13 | TRBD1
TGCGCCAGCAGCCCTGGACTAGGGTACAAAGAGACCCAGTACTTC | CASSPGLGYKETQYF | - | TRBJ2-5 | TRBV5-1 | TRBD2
TGTGCCAGCAGCCAAGGAGGGGGACCTATCTCTGGAAACACCATATATTTT | CASSQGGGPISGNTIYF | - | TRBJ1-3 | TRBV3-1/TRBV3-2 | -
TGTGCCAGCAGCGCCGGACTAGCGGGAGGCAGACACAATGAGCAGTTCTTC | CASSAGLAGGRHNEQFF | - | TRBJ2-1 | TRBV7-7 | TRBD2
TGTGCCAGCAGCGTAGCCGGTAGCCGACCCTACGAGCAGTACTTC | CASSVAGSRPYEQYF | - | TRBJ2-7 | TRBV9 | -
TGTGCCAGCACGAAGACAGGGGGCAGGTACACTGAAGCTTTCTTT | CASTKTGGRYTEAFF | - | TRBJ1-1 | TRBV6-6 | TRBD1
TGTGCCATCAGTGACCTCGGGGGTACCTTCTCCTACGAGCAGTACTTC | CAISDLGGTFSYEQYF | - | TRBJ2-7 | TRBV10-3 | -
TGTGCCAGCAGTCGGCCTAGTAATAACAATGAGCAGTTCTTC | CASSRPSNNNEQFF | - | TRBJ2-1 | TRBV6-2/TRBV6-3 | -
TGTGCCAGCAGCGAGGACAGGGGGCCAGATACGCAGTATTTT | CASSEDRGPDTQYF | - | TRBJ2-3 | TRBV6-5 | TRBD1
TGTGCCAGCAGCTTAGATATGGCTAGCGGGAGTGATACGCAGTATTTT | CASSLDMASGSDTQYF | - | TRBJ2-3 | TRBV7-9 | TRBD2
TGTGCCAGCAGTGAATCCCTGTTCCAGCCCCAGCATTTT | CASSESLFQPQHF | - | TRBJ1-5 | TRBV25-1 | -
TGTGCCAGCAGCCCCCGACAGGGGCTAGGCCTCACAGATACGCAGTATTTT | CASSPRQGLGLTDTQYF | - | TRBJ2-3 | TRBV7-2 | TRBD1
TGTGCCAGCTCACCCGGGGAGACCCAGTACTTC | CASSPGETQYF | - | TRBJ2-5 | TRBV18 | -
TGTGCCAGCAGTGAAGCCAGGGGGCCGGGGGAGACCCAGTACTTC | CASSEARGPGETQYF | - | TRBJ2-5 | TRBV2 | TRBD1
TGCGCCAGCAGCGACTACCGGGGCTCTGGAAACACCATATATTTT | CASSDYRGSGNTIYF | - | TRBJ1-3 | TRBV10-1 | -
TGTGCCAGCAGAGGGACTAGCGGGAGCTACAATGAGCAGTTCTTC | CASRGTSGSYNEQFF | - | TRBJ2-1 | TRBV2 | TRBD2
TGTGCCAGCACCCCGGAGGGCCAGCACACAGATACGCAGTATTTT | CASTPEGQHTDTQYF | - | TRBJ2-3 | TRBV5-6 | -
TGTGCCAGCAGCGCTCCACCGGGACTAGCGGGAGAAGATACGCAGTATTTT | CASSAPPGLAGEDTQYF | - | TRBJ2-3 | TRBV9 | TRBD2
TGTGCCAGCAGTGACCAATGGGGGCTAGCGGGAGGGCTAATGAATGAGCAGTTCTTC | CASSDQWGLAGGLMNEQFF | - | TRBJ2-1 | TRBV6-1 | TRBD2
TGTGCCAGCAGCGTAGAGCCCGGGGGACCGCGGTATAATTCACCCCTCCACTTT | CASSVEPGGPRYNSPLHF | few | TRBJ1-6 | TRBV9 | -
TGTGCCAGCAGCTTAGGATTAGCAGTAGTCTACGAGCAGTACTTC | CASSLGLAVVYEQYF | - | TRBJ2-7 | TRBV11-2 | -
TGCGCCAGCAGCTCCAGGGTCGTGGACGAGCAGTACTTC | CASSSRVVDEQYF | - | TRBJ2-7 | TRBV5-1 | -
TGCGCCAGCAGCCAAGGAGGAGGGAGCTACGAGCAGTACTTC | CASSQGGGSYEQYF | - | TRBJ2-7 | TRBV4-1 | -
TGTGCCAGCAGCTCTCCTCCTCGTGGAAACACCATATATTTT | CASSSPPRGNTIYF | - | TRBJ1-3 | TRBV7-6 | -
TGTGCCAGCAGAGGAGAAGGAATGAACACTGAAGCTTTCTTT | CASRGEGMNTEAFF | - | TRBJ1-1 | TRBV6-5 | -
TGTGCCAGCAGTTTGGGGGGAGATCAGCCCCAGCATTTT | CASSLGGDQPQHF | few | TRBJ1-5 | TRBV12-3/TRBV12-4 | -
TGCAGCGTTGCGGGGAGCCAAGAGACCCAGTACTTC | CSVAGSQETQYF | - | TRBJ2-5 | TRBV29-1 | -
TGTGCCAGCCATCGGACAGGGGGCTTTGGCTACACCTTC | CASHRTGGFGYTF | - | TRBJ1-2 | TRBV6-4 | TRBD1
TGTGCCAGCAGTACATCGTTGCCCAATTCACCCCTCCACTTT | CASSTSLPNSPLHF | - | TRBJ1-6 | TRBV2 | -
TGCGCCAGCGGCTATTCAGGGGTCGGCTACACCTTC | CASGYSGVGYTF | few | TRBJ1-2 | TRBV5-1 | -